The rows below give T cell receptor beta chains drawn from one sample of a study of CXCR3-negative and CXCR3-positive naive CD8 T cells. TCRdb re-called the 5' RACE reads and gives one entry per CDR3 protein, without DNA. The table counts under 85,000 distinct CDR3 sequences; around 1.4% lies in the top ten. Input material: naive CXCR3- CD8+ T cells from blood. The receptors were sampled from a human donor in good health. Some clones in this sample may be carry-over from other donors' samples. Both conserved end residues are part of each CDR3. Fields, in order: V gene, J gene, CDR3 length, CDR3 protein.

v_gene: TRBV7-7
j_gene: TRBJ2-7
len: 15
CDR3aa: CASSYRYSPSYEQYF

v_gene: TRBV20-1
j_gene: TRBJ1-5
len: 15
CDR3aa: CSARDMAGHNQPQHF

v_gene: TRBV29-1
j_gene: TRBJ2-3
len: 14
CDR3aa: CSVEYRDRGDTQYF

v_gene: TRBV12-3/TRBV12-4
j_gene: TRBJ1-1
len: 14
CDR3aa: CASSLTDSNTEAFF

v_gene: TRBV29-1
j_gene: TRBJ1-2
len: 12
CDR3aa: CSALGEGSGYTF

v_gene: TRBV2
j_gene: TRBJ2-5
len: 16
CDR3aa: CASSLGLGTLQETQYF

v_gene: TRBV23-1
j_gene: TRBJ2-7
len: 12
CDR3aa: CASTHTGFEQYF

v_gene: TRBV6-5
j_gene: TRBJ2-5
len: 15
CDR3aa: CASRPPGTGLETQYF

v_gene: TRBV12-3/TRBV12-4
j_gene: TRBJ1-6
len: 15
CDR3aa: CASSLHYEEDSPLHF

v_gene: TRBV7-2
j_gene: TRBJ2-5
len: 13
CDR3aa: CASSYGGLETQYF

v_gene: TRBV2
j_gene: TRBJ2-1
len: 16
CDR3aa: CASSGLAVSSYNEQFF